This T cell receptor (beta chain) was sequenced for a study of cytomegalovirus exposure and HLA in healthy donors. Study information: The same platform was used for the 130 or so validation repertoires and the 600 to 850 first-cohort repertoires, a later analysis reported. Findings and limits, study-wide: Cytomegalovirus association was listed for approximately 150 TCR beta chains. Researchers reported that a few CMV-associated chains were confirmed in vitro as CMV antigen-specific.

The donors were part of the validation cohort of over a hundred subjects. That cohort was separate from the first cohort, which comprised some 670 subjects. V dropped 2 bases and J dropped 6; count of bases not matched to a gene: 1. Germline values: CDR1 LGHNT, CDR2 FRNRAP. The CDR3 spans 13 residues. Sequenced by immunoSEQ multiplex PCR; TCRdb stores in-frame clones only, minus some. Of 100,000 to 120,000 clones in the sample, approximately 89% are singletons; the top ten hold around 1.9%. In regard to this clone: Its antigen is still unknown.

This receptor was obtained from a woman aged 18-29 years in good health and CMV-seronegative. The source material was PBMCs. V and J are TRBV12-5 and TRBJ2-1; 7 positions agree with TRBD2. CDR3 sequence (DNA): TGTGCTAGTGGTTTGTCGGGGGGCAATGAGCAGTTCTTC. It encodes CASGLSGGNEQFF.